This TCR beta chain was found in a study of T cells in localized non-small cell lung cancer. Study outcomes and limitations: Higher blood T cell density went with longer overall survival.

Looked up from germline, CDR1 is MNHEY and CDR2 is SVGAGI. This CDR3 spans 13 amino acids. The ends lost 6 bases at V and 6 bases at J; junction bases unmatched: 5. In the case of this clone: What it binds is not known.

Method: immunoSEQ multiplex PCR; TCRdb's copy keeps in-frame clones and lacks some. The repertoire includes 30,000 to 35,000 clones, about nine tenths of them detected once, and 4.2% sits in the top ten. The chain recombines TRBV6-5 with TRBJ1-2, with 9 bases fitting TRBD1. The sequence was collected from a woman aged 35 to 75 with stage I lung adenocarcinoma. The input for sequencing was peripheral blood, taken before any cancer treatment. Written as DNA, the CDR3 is TGTGCCAGCAGCCCCGACAGGGGGGATGGCTACACCTTC. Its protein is CASSPDRGDGYTF.